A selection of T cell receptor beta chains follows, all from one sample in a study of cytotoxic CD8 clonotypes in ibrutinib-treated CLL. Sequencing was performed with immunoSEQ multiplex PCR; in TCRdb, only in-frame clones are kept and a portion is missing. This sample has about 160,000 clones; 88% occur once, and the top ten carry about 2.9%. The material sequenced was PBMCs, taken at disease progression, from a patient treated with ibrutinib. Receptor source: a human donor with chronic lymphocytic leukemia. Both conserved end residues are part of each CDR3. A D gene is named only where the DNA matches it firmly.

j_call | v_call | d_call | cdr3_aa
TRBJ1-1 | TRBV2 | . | CASIRGNTEAFF
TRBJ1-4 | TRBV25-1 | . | CACKGTENEKLFF
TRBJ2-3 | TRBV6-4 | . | CASRWTESTDTQYF
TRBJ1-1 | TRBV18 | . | CASSPLGLMNTEAFF
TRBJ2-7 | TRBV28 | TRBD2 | CASRLTSAAHEQYF
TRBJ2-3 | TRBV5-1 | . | CASSLQGRTDTQYF
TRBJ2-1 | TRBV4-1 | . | CASSQGPTGEGTNEQFF
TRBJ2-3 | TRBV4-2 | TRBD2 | CASSKVLRGLAGDEADTQYF
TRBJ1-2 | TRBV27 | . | CASSFGHRYGYTF
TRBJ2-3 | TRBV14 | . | CASSRTTTDTQYF
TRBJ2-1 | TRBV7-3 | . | CASSLSHGPLGVNEQFF
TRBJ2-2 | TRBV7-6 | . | CASSRGNTGELFF
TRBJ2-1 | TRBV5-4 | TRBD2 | CASSLALLASGNEQFF
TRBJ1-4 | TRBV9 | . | CASSVSPPGDKLFF
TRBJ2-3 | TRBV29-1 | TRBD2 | CSVEGLAGVGTDTQYF
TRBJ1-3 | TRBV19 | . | CASSIIGNTIYF
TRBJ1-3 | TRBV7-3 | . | CASSINTGSGNTIYF
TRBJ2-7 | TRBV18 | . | CATTGVENEQYF
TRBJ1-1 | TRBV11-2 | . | CASSFPGGNTEAFF
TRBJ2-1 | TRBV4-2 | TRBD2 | CASSQDIAGGPYNEQFF
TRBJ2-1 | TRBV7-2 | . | CASSLKLSGQSYNEQFF
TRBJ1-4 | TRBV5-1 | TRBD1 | CASSLPGQGEEKLFF
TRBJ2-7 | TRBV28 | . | CASSFPASSYEQYF
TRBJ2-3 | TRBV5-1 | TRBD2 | CASSLSGLAGGDTQYF
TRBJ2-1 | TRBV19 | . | CASSIVETQYNEQFF
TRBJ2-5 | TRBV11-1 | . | CASSLAAGGTQYF
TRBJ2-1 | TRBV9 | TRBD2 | CASSERLALFPYNEQFF
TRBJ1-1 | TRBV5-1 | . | CASSLEASNTEAFF